A single sample gave rise to the 2 T cell receptor beta chains below, sequenced in a study of blood T cell repertoires in COVID-19. The data were produced by immunoSEQ multiplex PCR, yet TCRdb's version contains in-frame clones alone and is incomplete. The sample contains hundreds of thousands of clones, around nine tenths of which appear only once. Sample: peripheral blood. The receptors were sampled from a man between 60 and 70 years old with COVID-19, enrolled during active disease.

V is TRBV11-1 and J is TRBJ1-6, with 8 positions matching TRBD1. Germline V gene lookup returns CDR1 SGHAT and CDR2 FQDESV (reference sequence). The CDR3 length is 16 residues. Trimming removed 3 bases from V and 7 bases from J; junction bases left unmatched: 8. This CDR3 is CASSLDRVGLNSPLHF. Written as DNA, the CDR3 is TGTGCCAGCAGCTTGGACAGGGTTGGATTGAATTCACCCCTCCACTTT.

The chain recombines TRBV6-5 with TRBJ1-2, with 7 bases fitting TRBD1. With V trimmed by 3 bases and J by 1 base, 5 bases remained unmatched. Germline assignment: CDR1 MNHEY and CDR2 SVGAGI. The CDR3 is 15 residues long. The CDR3 nucleotides read TGTGCCAGCAGTTATGGAACAGGGGATAACTATGGCTACACCTTC. Amino acid sequence: CASSYGTGDNYGYTF.